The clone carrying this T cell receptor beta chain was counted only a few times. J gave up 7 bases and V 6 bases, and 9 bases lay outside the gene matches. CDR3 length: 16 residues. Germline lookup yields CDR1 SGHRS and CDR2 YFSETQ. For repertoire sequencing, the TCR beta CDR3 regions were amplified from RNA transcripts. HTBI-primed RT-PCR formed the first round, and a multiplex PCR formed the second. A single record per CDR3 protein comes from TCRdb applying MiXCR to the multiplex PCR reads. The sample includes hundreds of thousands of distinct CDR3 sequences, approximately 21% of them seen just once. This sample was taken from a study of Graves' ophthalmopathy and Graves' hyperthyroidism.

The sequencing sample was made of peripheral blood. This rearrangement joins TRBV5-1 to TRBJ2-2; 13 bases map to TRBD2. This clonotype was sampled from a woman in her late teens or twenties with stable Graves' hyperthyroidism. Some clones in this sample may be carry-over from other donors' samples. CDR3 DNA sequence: TGCGCCAGCAACCCACTAGCGGGAGGGCCTAGCGGGGAGCTGTTTTTT. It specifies CASNPLAGGPSGELFF. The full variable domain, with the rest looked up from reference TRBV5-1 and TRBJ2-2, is KAGVTQTPRYLIKTRGQQVTLSCSPISGHRSVSWYQQTPGQGLQFLFEYFSETQRNKGNFPGRFSGRQFSNSRSEMNVSTLELGDSALYLCASNPLAGGPSGELFFGEGSRLTVL.